This TCR beta chain was sequenced in a study of chemoradiotherapy in HPV16-positive cancers. Worth noting for this clone: The antigen remains undetermined.

Sequenced by immunoSEQ multiplex PCR; TCRdb stores in-frame clones only, minus some. Of approximately 5,000 clones in the sample, 93% were seen once. This CDR3 comprises 11 residues. Germline loops: CDR1 MNHEY, CDR2 SMNVEV (reference sequence). The V gene lost 4 bases and the J gene lost 2 bases, with 3 bases spanning the gap. Study-wide points: In HPV16-positive patients, HPV-responsive T-cell expansion tracked better recurrence-free survival.

The specimen was obtained from a patient who underwent chemoradiotherapy. The chain has TRBV27 and TRBJ2-7, with D hard to call. This sequence was found in a human donor with HPV-associated anogenital cancer. The CDR3 loop reads CASSSTYEQYF. In nucleotides, the CDR3 is TGTGCCAGCAGTTCTACCTACGAGCAGTACTTC.